Below are 9 T cell receptor beta chains sequenced from a single sample in a study of early T cells in non-severe SARS-CoV-2 infection. TCRdb passed the 5' RACE reads through MiXCR, listing each CDR3 protein once. The data contain about 48,000 distinct CDR3 sequences, around 10% of them singletons. Sequencing used whole blood. The origin of the receptors is an adult who was a healthcare worker with PCR-confirmed SARS-CoV-2 infection or an uninfected control (not recorded which).

This clonotype was observed many times. V is TRBV7-7 and J is TRBJ2-1; 14 positions match TRBD2. The CDR3 is 17 residues long. CDR1 is SSHAT and CDR2 is FNYEAQ in the germline V gene (reference sequence). After removal of 5 bases from V and 4 bases from J, the junction contained 7 bases not matched to a gene. The CDR3 here is CASSLTSGRAGYNEQFF. DNA for the CDR3: TGTGCCAGCAGCCTGACTAGCGGGAGGGCGGGGTACAATGAGCAGTTCTTC.

In this sample, this clonotype turned up many times. This sequence joins TRBV6-5 and TRBJ1-4; 10 nucleotides agree with TRBD1. The trim removed 6 bases at V and 3 bases at J, leaving 4 bases unmatched. The CDR3 has 15 amino acids. Germline CDR1 is MNHEY and CDR2 is SVGAGI. CDR3: CASSSDRGSNEKLFF. CDR3 coding DNA: TGTGCCAGCAGCTCGGACAGGGGGTCTAATGAAAAACTGTTTTTT.

V and J are TRBV24-1 and TRBJ2-7; TRBD2 matches 8 bases. The CDR3 totals 13 residues. The germline CDR1 and CDR2 sequences are KGHDR and SFDVKD. V lost 8 bases to trimming and J lost 5 bases; unmatched junction nucleotides: 7. DNA for the CDR3: TGTGCCACCAACAGCGGGAGAACCAACGAGCAGTACTTC. Its translation: CATNSGRTNEQYF.

This clonotype was seen repeatedly, ten times or more. V usage is TRBV18 and J usage is TRBJ1-1, with D possibly TRBD1 on 5 matching bases. Germline-derived CDR1 and CDR2 are KGHSH and LQKENI. Deletions cut 1 base from V and 2 bases from J, with 20 bases between. The CDR3 is 18 residues long. The CDR3 coding sequence is TGTGCCAGCTCACCACGCCACAGTCGGGGGATCACCAACACTGAAGCTTTCTTT. Translating gives CASSPRHSRGITNTEAFF.

Only a few counts were recorded for this clonotype. The rearrangement joins TRBV12-3 or TRBV12-4 to TRBJ2-1; TRBD2 is a possible D gene (5 bases). CDR3 size: 19 residues. Between the trimmed V and J ends, which lost 2 bases and 5 bases, there was a span of 25 bases. CDR3 amino acids: CASSLIDPTRASLDNEQFF. For the CDR3, the DNA is TGTGCCAGCAGTTTAATCGACCCAACTAGAGCGAGCTTAGACAATGAGCAGTTCTTC.

This clonotype was seen at least ten times. The genes are TRBV29-1 and TRBJ2-1; TRBD2 matches 8 bases. V shed 4 bases and J 8 bases; nucleotides not matched to a gene: 13. The CDR3 has 15 residues. CDR1 is SQVTM and CDR2 is ANQGSEA in the germline V gene. The CDR3 DNA reads as TGCAGCGTTGCTTTGCCTAGCGGGTATAGCGATGAGCAGTTCTTC. It is translated as CSVALPSGYSDEQFF.

As concerns this clonotype: A much larger clone is a single base away; this may be a read error. V usage is TRBV5-1 and J usage is TRBJ2-3; a possible D gene is TRBD2 (6 bases). CDR1 and CDR2 from the germline V gene are SGHRS and YFSETQ. This CDR3 spans 14 amino acids. The CDR3 region is CVSSLRQGLDTQYF. In DNA, the CDR3 is TGCGTCAGCAGCTTGAGGCAGGGACTAGATACGCAGTATTTT.

This clonotype was picked up many times. This chain joins TRBV28 and TRBJ1-1, with 7 bases identical to TRBD1. This CDR3 is built from 13 residues. The V and J ends lost 6 bases and 2 bases, in that order; junction bases with no gene match: 3. CDR1 is MDHEN, CDR2 SYDVKM, per germline. CDR3: CASRTGENTEAFF. The CDR3 region has the DNA TGTGCCAGCAGAACAGGGGAAAACACTGAAGCTTTCTTT. Drawing the rest from reference TRBV28 and TRBJ1-1, the complete variable domain is DVKVTQSSRYLVKRTGEKVFLECVQDMDHENMFWYRQDPGLGLRLIYFSYDVKMKEKGDIPEGYSVSREKKERFSLILESASTNQTSMYLCASRTGENTEAFFGQGTRLTVV.

This clonotype has only a few counts. The rearrangement uses TRBV6-6 and TRBJ1-3; D gene uncertain. CDR3 length: 14 amino acids. Between the trimmed V and J ends, which lost 2 bases and 2 bases, there was a span of 7 bases. Germline CDR1 reads MNHNY; CDR2 reads SVGAGI (reference sequence). CDR3 coding DNA: TGTGCCAGCAGTTACGATAGTCCTGGAAACACCATATATTTT. This translates into CASSYDSPGNTIYF.